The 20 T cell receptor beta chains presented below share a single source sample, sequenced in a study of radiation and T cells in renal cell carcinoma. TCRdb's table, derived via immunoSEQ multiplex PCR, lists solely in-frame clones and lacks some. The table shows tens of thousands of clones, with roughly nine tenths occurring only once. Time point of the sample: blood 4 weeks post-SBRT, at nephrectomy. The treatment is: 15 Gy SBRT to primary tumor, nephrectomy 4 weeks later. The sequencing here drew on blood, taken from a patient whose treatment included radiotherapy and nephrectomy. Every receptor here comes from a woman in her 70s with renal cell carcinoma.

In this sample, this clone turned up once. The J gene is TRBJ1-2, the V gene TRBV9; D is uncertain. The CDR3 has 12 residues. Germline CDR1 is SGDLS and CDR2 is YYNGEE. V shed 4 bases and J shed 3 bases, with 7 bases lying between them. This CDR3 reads CASSREDYGYTF. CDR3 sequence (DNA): TGTGCCAGCAGCAGAGAAGACTATGGCTACACCTTC.

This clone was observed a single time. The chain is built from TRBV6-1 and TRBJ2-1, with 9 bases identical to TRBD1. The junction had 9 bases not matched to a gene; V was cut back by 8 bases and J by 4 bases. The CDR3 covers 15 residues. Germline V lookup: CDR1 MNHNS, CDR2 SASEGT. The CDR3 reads CASDFSGTGYNEQFF. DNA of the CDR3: TGTGCCAGCGATTTTTCCGGGACAGGGTACAATGAGCAGTTCTTC.

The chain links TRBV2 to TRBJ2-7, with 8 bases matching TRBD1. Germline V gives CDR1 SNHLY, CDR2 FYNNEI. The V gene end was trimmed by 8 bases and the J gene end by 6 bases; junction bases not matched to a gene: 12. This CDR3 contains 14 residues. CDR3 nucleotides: TGTGCCAGCGGGCAGGGGGCAGGAGTGGGCGAGCAGTACTTC. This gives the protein CASGQGAGVGEQYF.

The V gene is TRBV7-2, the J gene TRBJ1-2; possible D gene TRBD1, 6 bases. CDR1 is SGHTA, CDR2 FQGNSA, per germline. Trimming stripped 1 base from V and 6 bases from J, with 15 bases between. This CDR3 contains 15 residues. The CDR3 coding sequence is TGTGCCAGCAGCTTAGGTCGCGGGACAAACGATGGCTACACCTTC. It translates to CASSLGRGTNDGYTF.

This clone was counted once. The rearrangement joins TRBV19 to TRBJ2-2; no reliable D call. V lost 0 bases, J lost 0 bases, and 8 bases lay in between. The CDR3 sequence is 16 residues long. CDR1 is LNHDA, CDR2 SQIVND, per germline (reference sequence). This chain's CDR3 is CASSIEGYSNTGELFF. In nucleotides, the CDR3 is TGTGCCAGTAGTATAGAAGGTTATTCGAACACCGGGGAGCTGTTTTTT.

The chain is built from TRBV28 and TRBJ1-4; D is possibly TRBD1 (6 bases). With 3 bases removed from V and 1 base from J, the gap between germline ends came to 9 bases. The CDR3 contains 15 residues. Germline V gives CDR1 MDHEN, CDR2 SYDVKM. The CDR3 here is CASSFTGRTNEKLFF. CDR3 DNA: TGTGCCAGCAGTTTCACAGGGCGAACTAATGAAAAACTGTTTTTT.

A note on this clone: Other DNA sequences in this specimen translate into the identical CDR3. The CDR3 DNA sequence: TGTGCCTGGAGTAGGGCAGGGGGCGGGGGGTCACCCCTCCACTTT. Translation gives CAWSRAGGGGSPLHF. The genes are TRBV30 and TRBJ1-6, with 8 bases fitting TRBD1. Germline V gene sequence: CDR1 GTSNPN, CDR2 SVGIG (reference sequence). V was pared by 2 bases and J by 10 bases, with 10 bases of the junction left unmatched. This CDR3 spans 15 amino acids.

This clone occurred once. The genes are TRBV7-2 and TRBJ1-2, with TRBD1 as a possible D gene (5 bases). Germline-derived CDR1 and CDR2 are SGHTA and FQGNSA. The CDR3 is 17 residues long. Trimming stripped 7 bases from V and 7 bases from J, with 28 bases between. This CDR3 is CASTLKGRAGAVGGYTF. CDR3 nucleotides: TGTGCCAGCACCCTAAAGGGGAGGGCGGGTGCTGTGGGTGGCTACACCTTC.

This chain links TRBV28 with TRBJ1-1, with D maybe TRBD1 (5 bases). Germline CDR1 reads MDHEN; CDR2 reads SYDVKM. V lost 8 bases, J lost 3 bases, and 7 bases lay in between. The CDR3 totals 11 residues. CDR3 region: CASRGDTEAFF. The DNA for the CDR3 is TGTGCCAGCCGAGGGGACACTGAAGCTTTCTTT.

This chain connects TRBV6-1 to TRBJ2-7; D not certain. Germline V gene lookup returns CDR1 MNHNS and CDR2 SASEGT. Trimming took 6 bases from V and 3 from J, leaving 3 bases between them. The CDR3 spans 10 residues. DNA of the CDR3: TGTGCCAGCAGCGACTACGAGCAGTACTTC. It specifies CASSDYEQYF.

The CDR3 protein is CASSLAGSGAVHEQYF. CDR3 DNA: TGTGCCAGCAGCTTGGCCGGATCAGGGGCGGTCCACGAGCAGTACTTC. V is TRBV5-4 and J is TRBJ2-7; D perhaps matches TRBD1 (6 bases). The V end was cut by 0 bases, the J end by 5 bases, with 18 bases between. The germline gives CDR1 SGHNT, CDR2 YYREEE (reference sequence). There are 16 residues in the CDR3. Together with reference TRBV5-4 and TRBJ2-7, the CDR3 gives the full variable domain: ETGVTQSPTHLIKTRGQQVTLRCSSQSGHNTVSWYQQALGQGPQFIFQYYREEENGRGNFPPRFSGLQFPNYSSELNVNALELDDSALYLCASSLAGSGAVHEQYFGPGTRLTVT.

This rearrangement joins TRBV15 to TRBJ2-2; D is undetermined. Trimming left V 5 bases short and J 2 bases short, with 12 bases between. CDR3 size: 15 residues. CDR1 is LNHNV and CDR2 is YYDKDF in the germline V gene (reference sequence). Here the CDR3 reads CATSPWASNTGELFF. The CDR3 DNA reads TGTGCCACCAGCCCCTGGGCCTCTAACACCGGGGAGCTGTTTTTT.

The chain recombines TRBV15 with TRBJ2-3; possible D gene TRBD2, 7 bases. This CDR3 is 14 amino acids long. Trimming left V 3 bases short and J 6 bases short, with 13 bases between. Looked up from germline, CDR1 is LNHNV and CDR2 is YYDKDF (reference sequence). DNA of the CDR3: TGTGCCACCAGCAGCTTCCGGGGGGCCGATACGCAGTATTTT. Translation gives CATSSFRGADTQYF.

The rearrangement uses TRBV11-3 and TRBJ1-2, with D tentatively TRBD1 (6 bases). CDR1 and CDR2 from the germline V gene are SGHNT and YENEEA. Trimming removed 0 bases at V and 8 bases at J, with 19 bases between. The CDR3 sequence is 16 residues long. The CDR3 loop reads CASSLDQWGRFDGYTF. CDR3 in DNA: TGTGCCAGCAGCTTAGATCAATGGGGGCGCTTCGACGGCTACACCTTC.

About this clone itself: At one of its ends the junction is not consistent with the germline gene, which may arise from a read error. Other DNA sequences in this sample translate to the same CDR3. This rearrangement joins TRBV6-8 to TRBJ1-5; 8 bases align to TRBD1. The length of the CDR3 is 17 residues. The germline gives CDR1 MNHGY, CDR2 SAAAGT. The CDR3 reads CASSYILTGVGNQPQHF. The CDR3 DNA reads TGTGCTAGCAGCTACATATTGACAGGGGTAGGCAATCAGCCCCAGCATTTT.

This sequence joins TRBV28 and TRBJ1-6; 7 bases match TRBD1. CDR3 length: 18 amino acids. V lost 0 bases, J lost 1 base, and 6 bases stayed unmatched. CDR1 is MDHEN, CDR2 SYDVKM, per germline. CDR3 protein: CASSLWRQGGSYNSPLHF. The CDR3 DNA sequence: TGTGCCAGCAGTTTATGGCGACAGGGTGGATCCTATAATTCACCCCTCCACTTT.

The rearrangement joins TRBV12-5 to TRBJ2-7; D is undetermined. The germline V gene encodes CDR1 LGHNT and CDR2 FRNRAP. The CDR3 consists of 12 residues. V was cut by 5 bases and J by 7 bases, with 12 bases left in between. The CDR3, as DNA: TGTGCTAGTGGTCCCGCCCCCGGGGAGCAGTACTTC. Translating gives CASGPAPGEQYF.

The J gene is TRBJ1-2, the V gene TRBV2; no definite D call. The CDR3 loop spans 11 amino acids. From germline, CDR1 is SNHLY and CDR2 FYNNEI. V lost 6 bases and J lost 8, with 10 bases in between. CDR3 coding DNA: TGTGCCAGCAGGGGGTTTTTAGGCTACACCTTC. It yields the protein CASRGFLGYTF.

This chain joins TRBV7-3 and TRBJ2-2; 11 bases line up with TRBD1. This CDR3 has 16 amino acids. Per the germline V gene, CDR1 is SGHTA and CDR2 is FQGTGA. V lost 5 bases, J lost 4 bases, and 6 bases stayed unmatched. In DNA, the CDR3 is TGTGCCAGCAGCCCAGGACAGGGGGCCATCACCGGGGAGCTGTTTTTT. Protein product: CASSPGQGAITGELFF. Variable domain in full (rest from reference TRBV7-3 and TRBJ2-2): GAGVSQTPSNKVTEKGKYVELRCDPISGHTALYWYRQSLGQGPEFLIYFQGTGAADDSGLPNDRFFAVRPEGSVSTLKIQRTERGDSAVYLCASSPGQGAITGELFFGEGSRLTVL.

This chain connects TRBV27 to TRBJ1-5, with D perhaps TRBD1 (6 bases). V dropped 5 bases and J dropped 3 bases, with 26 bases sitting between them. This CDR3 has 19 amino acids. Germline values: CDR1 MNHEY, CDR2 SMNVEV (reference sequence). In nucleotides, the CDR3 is TGTGCCAGCAGTCCCATACCCAACCTCGGGGGGGGCTCCAATCAGCCCCAGCATTTT. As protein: CASSPIPNLGGGSNQPQHF.